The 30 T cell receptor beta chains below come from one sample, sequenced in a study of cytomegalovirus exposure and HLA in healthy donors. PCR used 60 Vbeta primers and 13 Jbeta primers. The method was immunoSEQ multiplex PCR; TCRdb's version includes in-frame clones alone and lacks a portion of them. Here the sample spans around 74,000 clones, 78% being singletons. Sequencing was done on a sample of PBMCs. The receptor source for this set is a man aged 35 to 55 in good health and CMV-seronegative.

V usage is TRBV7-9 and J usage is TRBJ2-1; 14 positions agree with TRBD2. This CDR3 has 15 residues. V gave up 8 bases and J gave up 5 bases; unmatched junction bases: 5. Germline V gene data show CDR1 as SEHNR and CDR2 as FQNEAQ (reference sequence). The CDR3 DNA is TGTGCCAGCCCGTCGGGACTAGCGGGGGACAATGAGCAGTTCTTC. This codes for CASPSGLAGDNEQFF.

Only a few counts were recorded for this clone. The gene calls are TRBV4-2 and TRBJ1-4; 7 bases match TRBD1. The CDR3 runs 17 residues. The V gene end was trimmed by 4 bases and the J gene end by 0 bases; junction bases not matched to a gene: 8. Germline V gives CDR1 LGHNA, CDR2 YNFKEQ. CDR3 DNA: TGTGCCAGCAGCCGAAGACAGGGTTTGACAACTAATGAAAAACTGTTTTTT. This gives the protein CASSRRQGLTTNEKLFF.

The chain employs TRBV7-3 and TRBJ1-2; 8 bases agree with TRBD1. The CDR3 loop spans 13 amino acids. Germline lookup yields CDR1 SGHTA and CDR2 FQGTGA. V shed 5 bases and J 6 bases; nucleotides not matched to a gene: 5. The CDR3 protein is CASSATGVDGYTF. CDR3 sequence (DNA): TGTGCCAGCAGCGCGACAGGGGTCGATGGCTACACCTTC.

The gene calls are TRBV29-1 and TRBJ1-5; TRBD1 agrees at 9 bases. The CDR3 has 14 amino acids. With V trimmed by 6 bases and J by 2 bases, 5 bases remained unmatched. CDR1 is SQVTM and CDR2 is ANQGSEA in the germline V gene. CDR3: CSVTTGGRNQPQHF. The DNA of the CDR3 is TGCAGCGTCACGACAGGGGGTCGCAATCAGCCCCAGCATTTT.

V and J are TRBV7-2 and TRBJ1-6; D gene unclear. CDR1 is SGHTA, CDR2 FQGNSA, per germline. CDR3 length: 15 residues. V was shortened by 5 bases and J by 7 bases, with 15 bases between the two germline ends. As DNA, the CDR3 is TGTGCCAGCAGCCGGGGTTCTAGCAGAAATTCACCCCTCCACTTT. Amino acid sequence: CASSRGSSRNSPLHF.

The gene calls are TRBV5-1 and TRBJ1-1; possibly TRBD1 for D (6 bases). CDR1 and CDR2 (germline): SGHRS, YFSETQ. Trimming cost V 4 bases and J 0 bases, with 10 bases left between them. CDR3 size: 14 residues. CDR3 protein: CASSPQGMNTEAFF. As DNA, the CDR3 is TGCGCCAGCAGCCCTCAGGGGATGAACACTGAAGCTTTCTTT.

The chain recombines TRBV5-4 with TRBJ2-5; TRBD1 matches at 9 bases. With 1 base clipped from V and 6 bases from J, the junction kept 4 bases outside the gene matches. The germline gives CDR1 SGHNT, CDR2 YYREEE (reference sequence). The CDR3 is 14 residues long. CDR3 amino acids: CASSLQQGAKTQYF. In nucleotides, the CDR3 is TGTGCCAGCAGCTTGCAACAGGGGGCCAAGACCCAGTACTTC.

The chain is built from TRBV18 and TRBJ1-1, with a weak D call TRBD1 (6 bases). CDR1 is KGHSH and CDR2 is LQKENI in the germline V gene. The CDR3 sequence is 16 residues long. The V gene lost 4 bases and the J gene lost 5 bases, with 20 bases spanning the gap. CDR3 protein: CASSLRGTGLGTEAFF. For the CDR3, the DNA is TGTGCCAGCTCACTGAGGGGAACAGGGCTCGGAACTGAAGCTTTCTTT.

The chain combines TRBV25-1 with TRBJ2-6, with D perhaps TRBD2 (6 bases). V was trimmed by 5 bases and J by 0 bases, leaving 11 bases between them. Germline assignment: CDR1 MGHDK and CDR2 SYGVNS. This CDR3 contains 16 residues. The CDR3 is CASSQVGGSGANVLTF. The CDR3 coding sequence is TGTGCCAGCAGTCAAGTCGGGGGCTCTGGGGCCAACGTCCTGACTTTC.

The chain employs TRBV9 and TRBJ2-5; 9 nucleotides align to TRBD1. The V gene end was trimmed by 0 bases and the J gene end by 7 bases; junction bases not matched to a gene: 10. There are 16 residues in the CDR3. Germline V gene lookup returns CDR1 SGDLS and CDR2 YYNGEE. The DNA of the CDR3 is TGTGCCAGCAGCGTAGATGGTGGGACAGGGTCGGGGACCCAGTACTTC. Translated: CASSVDGGTGSGTQYF.

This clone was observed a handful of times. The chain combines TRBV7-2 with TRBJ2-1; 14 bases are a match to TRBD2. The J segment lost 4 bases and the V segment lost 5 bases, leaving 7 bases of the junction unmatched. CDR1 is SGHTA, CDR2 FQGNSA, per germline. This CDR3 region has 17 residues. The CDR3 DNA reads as TGTGCCAGCAGCGGACGACTAGCGGGGGGGCTTTACAATGAGCAGTTCTTC. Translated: CASSGRLAGGLYNEQFF.

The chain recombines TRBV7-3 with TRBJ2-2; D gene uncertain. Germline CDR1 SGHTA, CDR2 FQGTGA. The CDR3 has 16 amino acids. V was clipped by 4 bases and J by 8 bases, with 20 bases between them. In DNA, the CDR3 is TGTGCCAGCAGCTCTGCCCCAGGCCCCTCTGTTGGGGAGCTGTTTTTT. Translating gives CASSSAPGPSVGELFF. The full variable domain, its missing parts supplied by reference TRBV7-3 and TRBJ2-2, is GAGVSQTPSNKVTEKGKYVELRCDPISGHTALYWYRQSLGQGPEFLIYFQGTGAADDSGLPNDRFFAVRPEGSVSTLKIQRTERGDSAVYLCASSSAPGPSVGELFFGEGSRLTVL.

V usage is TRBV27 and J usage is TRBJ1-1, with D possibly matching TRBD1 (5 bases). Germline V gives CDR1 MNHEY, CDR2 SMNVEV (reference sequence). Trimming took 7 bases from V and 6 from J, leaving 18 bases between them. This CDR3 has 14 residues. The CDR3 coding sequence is TGTGCCAGCATTAGGGGCGGGGCCGGGGCTGAAGCTTTCTTT. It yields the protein CASIRGGAGAEAFF.

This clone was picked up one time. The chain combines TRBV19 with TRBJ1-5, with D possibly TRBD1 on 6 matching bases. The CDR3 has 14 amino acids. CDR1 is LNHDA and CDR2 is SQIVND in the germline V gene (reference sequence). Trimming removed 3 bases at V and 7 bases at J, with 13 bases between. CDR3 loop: CASSISGVGQPQHF. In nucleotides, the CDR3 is TGTGCCAGTAGTATTTCAGGGGTAGGCCAGCCCCAGCATTTT.

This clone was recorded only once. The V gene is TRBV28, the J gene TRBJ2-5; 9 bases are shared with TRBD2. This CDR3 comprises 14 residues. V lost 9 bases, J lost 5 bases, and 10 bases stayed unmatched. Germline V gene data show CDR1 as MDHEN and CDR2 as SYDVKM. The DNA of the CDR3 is TGTGCCAGTTCGATCTCTCTAGCGGGGGAGACCCAGTACTTC. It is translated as CASSISLAGETQYF.

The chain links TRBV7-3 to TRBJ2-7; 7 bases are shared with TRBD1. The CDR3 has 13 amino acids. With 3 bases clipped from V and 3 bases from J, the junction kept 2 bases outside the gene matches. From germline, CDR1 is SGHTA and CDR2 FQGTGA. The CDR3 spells CASSFSGGYEQYF. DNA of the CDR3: TGTGCCAGCAGCTTTTCAGGGGGCTACGAGCAGTACTTC. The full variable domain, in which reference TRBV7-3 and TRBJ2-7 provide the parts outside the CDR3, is GAGVSQTPSNKVTEKGKYVELRCDPISGHTALYWYRQSLGQGPEFLIYFQGTGAADDSGLPNDRFFAVRPEGSVSTLKIQRTERGDSAVYLCASSFSGGYEQYFGPGTRLTVT.

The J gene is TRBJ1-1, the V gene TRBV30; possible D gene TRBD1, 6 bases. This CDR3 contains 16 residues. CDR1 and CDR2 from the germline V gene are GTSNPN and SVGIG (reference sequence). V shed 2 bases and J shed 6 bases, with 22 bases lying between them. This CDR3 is CAWSLPYREYISEAFF. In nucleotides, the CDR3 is TGTGCCTGGAGTTTACCGTACAGGGAATATATCTCTGAAGCTTTCTTT.

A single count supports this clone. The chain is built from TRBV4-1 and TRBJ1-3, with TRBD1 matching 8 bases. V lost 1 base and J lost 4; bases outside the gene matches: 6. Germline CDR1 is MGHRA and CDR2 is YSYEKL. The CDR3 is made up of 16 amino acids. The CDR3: CASSQVSTGGGNTIYF. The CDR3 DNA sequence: TGCGCCAGCAGCCAAGTATCCACAGGGGGAGGAAACACCATATATTTT.

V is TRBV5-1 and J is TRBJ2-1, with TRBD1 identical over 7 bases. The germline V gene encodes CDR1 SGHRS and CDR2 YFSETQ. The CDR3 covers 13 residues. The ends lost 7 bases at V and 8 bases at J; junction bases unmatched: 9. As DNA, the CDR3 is TGCGCCAGCGGATCACAGGGGTCCTATGAGCAGTTCTTC. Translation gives CASGSQGSYEQFF.

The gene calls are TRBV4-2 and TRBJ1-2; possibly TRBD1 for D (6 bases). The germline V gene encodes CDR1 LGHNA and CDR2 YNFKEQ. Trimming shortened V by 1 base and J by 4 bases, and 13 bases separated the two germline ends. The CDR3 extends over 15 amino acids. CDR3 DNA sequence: TGTGCCAGCAGCCAAGTCAAGGACAGCGCCTATGGCTACACCTTC. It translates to CASSQVKDSAYGYTF.

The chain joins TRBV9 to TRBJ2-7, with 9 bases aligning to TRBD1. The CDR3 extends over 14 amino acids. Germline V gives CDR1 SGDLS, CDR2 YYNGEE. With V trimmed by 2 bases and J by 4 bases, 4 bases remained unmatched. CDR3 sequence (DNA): TGTGCCAGCAGCGTCGGAGACAGGGGGTACGAGCAGTACTTC. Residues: CASSVGDRGYEQYF. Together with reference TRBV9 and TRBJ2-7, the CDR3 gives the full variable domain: DSGVTQTPKHLITATGQRVTLRCSPRSGDLSVYWYQQSLDQGLQFLIQYYNGEERAKGNILERFSAQQFPDLHSELNLSSLELGDSALYFCASSVGDRGYEQYFGPGTRLTVT.

The CDR3, as DNA: TGTGCCAGCAGTAAACCGGGTGAGACCCTCCACTTT. It is translated as CASSKPGETLHF. The chain couples TRBV14 to TRBJ1-6, with D hard to call. V was shortened by 6 bases and J by 14 bases, with 14 bases between the two germline ends. The CDR3 spans 12 residues. Germline-derived CDR1 and CDR2 are SGHDN and FVKESK.

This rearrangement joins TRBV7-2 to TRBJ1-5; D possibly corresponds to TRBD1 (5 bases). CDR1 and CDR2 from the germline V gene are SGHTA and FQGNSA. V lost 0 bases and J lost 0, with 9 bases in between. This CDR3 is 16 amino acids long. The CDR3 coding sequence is TGTGCCAGCAGCTTAGCGGGGGGGTATAGCAATCAGCCCCAGCATTTT. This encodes CASSLAGGYSNQPQHF.

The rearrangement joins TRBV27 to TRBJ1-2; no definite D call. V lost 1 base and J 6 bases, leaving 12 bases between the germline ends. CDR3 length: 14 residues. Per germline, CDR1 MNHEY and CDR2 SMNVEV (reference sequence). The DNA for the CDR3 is TGTGCCAGCAGTTTATATCCGGGTCTGGATGGCTACACCTTC. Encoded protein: CASSLYPGLDGYTF.

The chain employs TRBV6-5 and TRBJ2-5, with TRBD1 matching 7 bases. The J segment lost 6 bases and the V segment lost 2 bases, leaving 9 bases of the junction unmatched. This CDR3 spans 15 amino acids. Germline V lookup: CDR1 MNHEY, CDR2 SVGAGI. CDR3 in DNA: TGTGCCAGCAGTTACGAATCGGGACAGTGGAAGACCCAGTACTTC. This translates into CASSYESGQWKTQYF.

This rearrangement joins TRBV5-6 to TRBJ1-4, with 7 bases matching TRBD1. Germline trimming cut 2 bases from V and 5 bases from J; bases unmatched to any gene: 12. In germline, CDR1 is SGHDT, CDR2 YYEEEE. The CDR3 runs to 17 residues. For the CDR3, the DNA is TGTGCCAGCAGCTTTGCATCCAGACAGGGCTACAATGAAAAACTGTTTTTT. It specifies CASSFASRQGYNEKLFF.

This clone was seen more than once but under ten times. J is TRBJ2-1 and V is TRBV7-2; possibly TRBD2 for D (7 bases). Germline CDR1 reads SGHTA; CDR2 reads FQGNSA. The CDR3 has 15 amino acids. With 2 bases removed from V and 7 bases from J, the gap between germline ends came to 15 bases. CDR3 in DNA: TGTGCCAGCAGCTTAAGGGGGGGGGCGGGAAATGAGCAGTTCTTC. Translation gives CASSLRGGAGNEQFF.

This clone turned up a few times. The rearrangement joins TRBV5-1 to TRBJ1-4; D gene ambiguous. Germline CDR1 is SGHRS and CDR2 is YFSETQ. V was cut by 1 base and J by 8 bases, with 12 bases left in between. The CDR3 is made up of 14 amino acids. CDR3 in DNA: TGCGCCAGCAGCTTGCGGGAAAGGCGGGAAAAACTGTTTTTT. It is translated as CASSLRERREKLFF.

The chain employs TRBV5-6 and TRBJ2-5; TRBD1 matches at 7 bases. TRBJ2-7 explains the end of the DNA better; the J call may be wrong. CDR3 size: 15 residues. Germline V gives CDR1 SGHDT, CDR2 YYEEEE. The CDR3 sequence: CASSGYRDRDYEQYF. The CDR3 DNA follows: TGTGCCAGCAGCGGATACCGGGACAGAGACTACGAGCAGTACTTC.

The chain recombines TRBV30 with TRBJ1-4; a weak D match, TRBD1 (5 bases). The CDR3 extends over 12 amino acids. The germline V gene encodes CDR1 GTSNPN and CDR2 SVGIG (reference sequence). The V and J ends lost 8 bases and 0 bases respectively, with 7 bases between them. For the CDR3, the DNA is TGTGCCGGGGGGGCAACTAATGAAAAACTGTTTTTT. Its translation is CAGGATNEKLFF.